This T cell receptor beta chain came from a study of blood T cell repertoires in COVID-19. About the study: The study drew acute and convalescent COVID-19 samples from the United States, Italy and Spain. T cells, B-cell-depleted T cells, or PBMCs supplied cDNA or gDNA.

Trimming took off 1 base at V and 6 bases at J, with 10 bases between the two ends. Germline V gene data show CDR1 as SEHNR and CDR2 as FQNEAQ (reference sequence). The CDR3 is 13 amino acids. Authors' processing steps: Estimation of nucleated cell counts was performed using reference gene primer amplification. Using immunoSEQ multiplex PCR, the repertoire was profiled, and TCRdb retains in-frame clones only, with some absent. The DNA gave D and trimming, while V, J and clone size come from that table. The sample contains some 150,000 clones, around 84% of which appear only once. The clonotype comes from a woman aged 55-69 years with acute or convalescent COVID-19. Sequencing was carried out using peripheral blood. V gene TRBV7-9 combines with J gene TRBJ2-7, with D perhaps matching TRBD2 (5 bases). CDR3 amino acids: CASSLDPRGEQYF. Here the CDR3 DNA reads TGTGCCAGCAGCTTAGACCCCCGGGGCGAGCAGTACTTC.